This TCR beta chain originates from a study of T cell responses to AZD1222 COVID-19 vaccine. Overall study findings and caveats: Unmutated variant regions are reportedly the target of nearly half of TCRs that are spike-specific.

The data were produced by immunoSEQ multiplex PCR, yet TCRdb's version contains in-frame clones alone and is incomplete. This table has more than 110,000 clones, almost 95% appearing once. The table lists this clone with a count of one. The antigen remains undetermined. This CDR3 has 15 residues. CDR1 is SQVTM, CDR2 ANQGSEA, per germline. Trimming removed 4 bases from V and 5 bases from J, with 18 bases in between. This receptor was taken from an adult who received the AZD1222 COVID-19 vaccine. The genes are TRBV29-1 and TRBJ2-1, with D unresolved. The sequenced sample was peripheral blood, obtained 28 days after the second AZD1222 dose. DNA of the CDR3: TGCAGCGTTGTTTTCCGGCAGGTCACCCACAATGAGCAGTTCTTC. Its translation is CSVVFRQVTHNEQFF.